This T cell receptor beta chain was profiled in a study of CXCR3-negative and CXCR3-positive naive CD8 T cells (dated by TCRdb to between 2018 and 2020). For context, the study as a whole: Some 130 million TRB reads were obtained in total, roughly 1.5 +/- 0.3 million reads per library. Diversity and physicochemical repertoire analyses were performed on about a dozen donors pooled from two independent experiments. The TRBV-TRBJ cluster analysis covered naive subsets from several donors and memory cells from 3 donors. Study-wide findings and limitations: Comparably high repertoire diversity was found in both naive subsets, whereas much lower repertoire diversity was found in memory CD8+ T cells. Similar TRBV-TRBJ usage was shown by naive CXCR3-negative and CXCR3-positive cells from the same donor, whereas distinct patterns were shown by memory cells. Because surface CD5, which is linked to self-reactivity in mice, was comparable between the naive subsets, TCR interaction strength was also inferred from TRB CDR3 physicochemical properties. Freshly isolated PBMCs were used for most assays because CXCR3 expression went down partially after cryopreservation. TRB CDR3s from CXCR3-positive naive cells showed higher hydrophobicity (lower Kidera factor 4), lower energy, and higher strength and volume indices than CXCR3-negative naive cells.

For each CD8+ T cell subset, flow sorting was done in triplicate, and around 300,000 cells per subset went directly into RLT lysis buffer. To exclude memory contaminants, naive CD8+ T cells were stringently defined as CD45RO-CCR7+CD27+CD95-. Standard density gradient centrifugation was used to isolate peripheral blood mononuclear cells from buffy coats. Naive CXCR3-negative and CXCR3-positive CD8+ T cells were flow-sorted using a FACSAria III. Total RNA was extracted from sorted cells with an RNeasy Mini Kit. A remark on this clonotype: No cognate antigen has been identified for it.

Sequencing relied on a NextSeq 550. The Human TCR Profiling Kit (MiLaboratory) was used to make UMI-labeled 5' RACE TRB cDNA libraries. The full amount of extracted RNA was used for cDNA synthesis, and the full amount of resulting cDNA was used for PCR amplification. The libraries were made side by side, with each library going through the same number of PCR cycles. Turning to the authors' computational methods: With a requirement of at least two reads per UMI, MIGEC and MiXCR extracted about 48,000 +/- 9,800 unique UMI-labeled TRB cDNA molecules per library. An average of approximately 40,000 +/- 10,000 functional in-frame TRB CDR3 nucleotide clonotypes without stop codons was found per library. After downsampling to 5000 UMI-labeled TRB molecules per sample, diversity metrics such as normalized Shannon-Wiener and Chao1 were calculated in VDJtools. Clonotype-size-weighted physicochemical properties of the central five CDR3 residues (interaction energy, strength, volume and Kidera factor 4) were computed in VDJtools. TCRdb reprocessed the sequencing reads and holds a single record per CDR3 protein sequence, with no DNA. TCRdb assigned the V and J calls; the authors' analysis was not used. The table for this sample shows some 120,000 distinct CDR3 sequences. Roughly 0.62% of the sample rests with the top ten.

From the cysteine up to the phenylalanine, the CDR3 has a length of 15 residues. The DNA sequence is not available. For CDR1 and CDR2, the germline V gene lists SGHDN and FVKESK. The rearrangement combines TRBV14 with TRBJ1-2; checking the TCRdb D call of TRBD1 is not possible without DNA. Sequencing input: naive CXCR3+ CD8+ T cells from blood. Sample cell subset or site, as interpreted from the label and publication: CD45RO-CCR7+CD27+CD95- naive CD8+ T cells expressing CXCR3 (TNR3+). This sequence originates from a human donor in good health. Some clones in this sample may be carry-over from other donors' samples. The CDR3 has the sequence CASSHLGQGGYGYTF.